This T cell receptor (beta chain) was identified in a study of CD8+ T cells in alopecia areata. This clone turned up a few times. Specified treatment: oral pan-JAK inhibitor, 5-10 mg twice daily. Extracted from the samples, RNA was reverse transcribed into cDNA to serve as the sequencing template. Assay: immunoSEQ multiplex PCR; the TCRdb copy retains only in-frame clones and omits some. The sample lists approximately 170,000 clones; 50% to 60% were seen once. Germline-derived CDR1 and CDR2 are GTSNPN and SVGIG (reference sequence). Deletions cut 2 bases from V and 2 bases from J, with 22 bases between. The CDR3 has 18 residues.

Specimen: CD4+ T cells sorted from blood, collected at week 4, from a patient treated with tofacitinib. V is TRBV30 and J is TRBJ1-5; perhaps TRBD1 as D (5 bases). The origin of this receptor is a human donor with alopecia areata. As DNA, the CDR3 is TGTGCCTGGAGTCCCCCTTGGGGCAGGTACTTTGGCAATCAGCCCCAGCATTTT. This encodes CAWSPPWGRYFGNQPQHF.